A single sample gave rise to the 21 T cell receptor beta chains below, sequenced in a study of OX40 agonist ivuxolimab in advanced cancers. Data came from immunoSEQ multiplex PCR; TCRdb stores just in-frame clones and leaves some out. The table shows fewer than 80,000 clones, with 84% occurring only once. The sequencing used CD4+ or CD8+ T cells sorted from blood, collected in a trial of the OX40 agonist ivuxolimab. These receptor sequences come from an adult with an advanced solid tumor such as melanoma, head and neck, liver or kidney cancer.

The chain joins TRBV28 to TRBJ1-1; the D gene is possibly TRBD1 (5 bases). Trimming removed 6 bases at V and 4 bases at J, with 15 bases between. The germline V gene encodes CDR1 MDHEN and CDR2 SYDVKM. CDR3 length: 14 amino acids. The CDR3 loop reads CASSKGRLLTEAFF. The CDR3 coding sequence is TGTGCCAGCAGCAAGGGACGGCTGCTCACTGAAGCTTTCTTT.

V usage is TRBV5-5 and J usage is TRBJ2-6; tentatively, D is TRBD1 (5 bases). Trimming stripped 1 base from V and 0 bases from J, with 8 bases between. Germline CDR1 and CDR2: SGHKS and YYEKEE (reference sequence). The CDR3 loop spans 16 amino acids. CDR3 sequence reads: CASSLTGLSGANVLTF. The CDR3, as DNA: TGTGCCAGCAGCTTGACAGGTCTCTCTGGGGCCAACGTCCTGACTTTC. The full variable domain, completed using reference TRBV5-5 and TRBJ2-6, is DAGVTQSPTHLIKTRGQQVTLRCSPISGHKSVSWYQQVLGQGPQFIFQYYEKEERGRGNFPDRFSARQFPNYSSELNVNALLLGDSALYLCASSLTGLSGANVLTFGAGSRLTVL.

The chain employs TRBV27 and TRBJ2-3; the match to TRBD2 covers 8 bases. After removal of 0 bases from V and 0 bases from J, the junction contained 5 bases not matched to a gene. Germline CDR1 and CDR2: MNHEY and SMNVEV (reference sequence). The length of the CDR3 is 17 residues. This chain's CDR3 is CASSLSPSGFSTDTQYF. The CDR3 DNA follows: TGTGCCAGCAGTTTATCGCCTAGCGGGTTTAGCACAGATACGCAGTATTTT.

The rearrangement links TRBV11-2 to TRBJ1-5; D is possibly TRBD1 (5 bases). This CDR3 has 16 amino acids. V lost 1 base and J 6 bases, leaving 16 bases between the germline ends. Looked up from germline, CDR1 is SGHAT and CDR2 is FQNNGV. DNA for the CDR3: TGTGCCAGCAGCTTAGGGGATAGGGGATTGGGTCAGCCCCAGCATTTT. Translation gives CASSLGDRGLGQPQHF.

The J gene is TRBJ2-1, the V gene TRBV28; the match to TRBD2 covers 10 bases. CDR3 length equals 14 residues. V shed 6 bases, J shed 3 bases, and the junction held 2 bases outside the gene matches. CDR1 is MDHEN and CDR2 is SYDVKM in the germline V gene. The CDR3 bases are TGTGCCAGCAGCCCTAGCGGGGGCTACAATGAGCAGTTCTTC. Protein product: CASSPSGGYNEQFF.

The chain couples TRBV18 to TRBJ1-1; D is perhaps TRBD1 (6 bases). The CDR3 has 15 amino acids. Trimming cost V 4 bases and J 5 bases, with 17 bases left between them. CDR1 and CDR2 (germline): KGHSH, LQKENI. The CDR3 DNA reads TGTGCCAGCTCACTTACAACAGGGACGGGAACTGAAGCTTTCTTT. The encoded protein is CASSLTTGTGTEAFF. Looking up the rest from reference TRBV18 and TRBJ1-1 gives the full variable domain: NAGVMQNPRHLVRRRGQEARLRCSPMKGHSHVYWYRQLPEEGLKFMVYLQKENIIDESGMPKERFSAEFPKEGPSILRIQQVVRGDSAAYFCASSLTTGTGTEAFFGQGTRLTVV.

This clone was seen once. V and J are TRBV5-1 and TRBJ2-5; 7 positions agree with TRBD2. Germline V gene lookup returns CDR1 SGHRS and CDR2 YFSETQ. This CDR3 comprises 14 residues. V lost 0 bases and J lost 7; bases outside the gene matches: 6. This chain's CDR3 is CASSLEAGRGTQYF. In DNA form, the CDR3 reads TGCGCCAGCAGCTTGGAGGCAGGGAGGGGGACCCAGTACTTC. Filled out from reference TRBV5-1 and TRBJ2-5, the complete variable domain reads KAGVTQTPRYLIKTRGQQVTLSCSPISGHRSVSWYQQTPGQGLQFLFEYFSETQRNKGNFPGRFSGRQFSNSRSEMNVSTLELGDSALYLCASSLEAGRGTQYFGPGTRLLVL.

The V gene is TRBV7-8, the J gene TRBJ1-2; TRBD1 might be the D (6 bases). V lost 2 bases and J lost 7, with 14 bases in between. The CDR3 has 14 amino acids. Germline loops: CDR1 SGHVS, CDR2 FQNEAQ. This chain's CDR3 is CASSLTDRLGGYTF. The CDR3 DNA reads as TGTGCCAGCAGCTTAACTGACAGGTTGGGTGGCTACACCTTC.

The chain couples TRBV29-1 to TRBJ2-2; 11 bases line up with TRBD1. Germline values: CDR1 SQVTM, CDR2 ANQGSEA. The trim removed 7 bases at V and 4 bases at J, leaving 5 bases unmatched. CDR3 length equals 14 residues. CDR3 amino acids: CSAGTGGLTGELFF. The CDR3 nucleotides are TGCAGCGCTGGGACAGGGGGTCTCACCGGGGAGCTGTTTTTT.

This clone was found a few times. V usage is TRBV5-5 and J usage is TRBJ2-7; D is perhaps TRBD2 (6 bases). Trimming took off 0 bases at V and 0 bases at J, with 10 bases between the two ends. From germline, CDR1 is SGHKS and CDR2 YYEKEE (reference sequence). The CDR3 spans 15 residues. CDR3 sequence: CASSLAFGSSYEQYF. The DNA of the CDR3 is TGTGCCAGCAGCTTGGCCTTCGGGAGCTCCTACGAGCAGTACTTC.

This clone was counted between two and nine times. The rearrangement uses TRBV5-1 and TRBJ2-2; D may match TRBD1 or TRBD2 (7 bases each). This CDR3 has 14 residues. V was pared by 3 bases and J by 5 bases, with 11 bases between. The germline V gene encodes CDR1 SGHRS and CDR2 YFSETQ. The CDR3 nucleotides read TGCGCCAGCAGCTACAGGGGAGGGACCGGGGAGCTGTTTTTT. Translation gives CASSYRGGTGELFF.

The chain uses TRBV4-2 and TRBJ1-6, with 7 bases that match TRBD1. CDR1 and CDR2 (germline): LGHNA, YNFKEQ. The CDR3 contains 16 residues. V lost 4 bases, J lost 4 bases, and 7 bases stayed unmatched. The CDR3 DNA sequence: TGTGCCAGCAGCCTAGACCGGGACAGTTATAATTCACCCCTCCACTTT. It specifies CASSLDRDSYNSPLHF.

The V call is TRBV19, the J call TRBJ2-5; possible D gene TRBD1, 5 bases. The V end lost 5 bases, the J end lost 5 bases, and 12 bases lay between the germline ends. The CDR3 spans 13 residues. Germline values: CDR1 LNHDA, CDR2 SQIVND (reference sequence). CDR3 nucleotides: TGTGCCAGTAGTGTGACAGTGCTGGAGACCCAGTACTTC. It is translated as CASSVTVLETQYF.

The chain links TRBV28 to TRBJ1-5; 9 positions match TRBD1. J gave up 9 bases and V 5 bases, and 11 bases lay outside the gene matches. The germline gives CDR1 MDHEN, CDR2 SYDVKM. CDR3 length: 15 amino acids. CDR3 DNA sequence: TGTGCCAGCAGTACCGCCGGGACAGGGTTACGGCCCCAGCATTTT. Protein product: CASSTAGTGLRPQHF.

The chain carries TRBV20-1 and TRBJ1-5; possible D gene TRBD1, 5 bases. CDR3 length equals 11 residues. CDR1 is DFQATT and CDR2 is SNEGSKA in the germline V gene (reference sequence). The ends were cut back, 3 bases at V and 7 bases at J, with 7 bases in the middle. CDR3 region: CSASGDQPQHF. DNA for the CDR3: TGCAGTGCTAGTGGGGACCAGCCCCAGCATTTT.

The J gene is TRBJ2-5, the V gene TRBV27; TRBD1 agrees at 9 bases. The CDR3 length is 15 residues. The V and J ends lost 5 bases and 7 bases, in that order; junction bases with no gene match: 11. Germline V gene sequence: CDR1 MNHEY, CDR2 SMNVEV (reference sequence). The CDR3 nucleotides read TGTGCCAGCAGTATCGAACAGGGGGCAGGAGCGACCCAGTACTTC. The encoded protein is CASSIEQGAGATQYF.

The J gene is TRBJ2-2, the V gene TRBV5-1, with D maybe TRBD2 (6 bases). Looked up from germline, CDR1 is SGHRS and CDR2 is YFSETQ. Trimming cost V 3 bases and J 4 bases, with 13 bases left between them. The CDR3 contains 15 residues. This CDR3 is CASSWTGVPTGELFF. CDR3 coding DNA: TGCGCCAGCAGCTGGACGGGGGTCCCCACCGGGGAGCTGTTTTTT.

The V gene is TRBV7-2, the J gene TRBJ1-1; TRBD1 matches 7 bases. Germline CDR1 SGHTA, CDR2 FQGNSA. The CDR3 has 14 residues. J was trimmed by 9 bases and V by 2 bases; bases with no gene match: 9. The CDR3 sequence is CASSLNRGADQAFF. The CDR3 nucleotides read TGTGCCAGCAGCTTAAACAGGGGCGCCGACCAAGCTTTCTTT.

The rearrangement links TRBV5-1 to TRBJ2-7; 7 bases are a match to TRBD1. The germline V gene has CDR1 SGHRS and CDR2 YFSETQ. The CDR3 runs 15 residues. V gave up 4 bases and J gave up 1 base; unmatched junction bases: 8. The CDR3: CASSPRWDSSYEQYF. The CDR3 bases are TGCGCCAGCAGCCCCCGTTGGGACAGTTCCTACGAGCAGTACTTC.

This clone was counted only a few times. The chain has TRBV19 and TRBJ2-7; D is ambiguous. The V gene lost 3 bases and the J gene lost 1 base, with 10 bases spanning the gap. The germline V gene encodes CDR1 LNHDA and CDR2 SQIVND (reference sequence). CDR3 size: 14 residues. The CDR3, as DNA: TGTGCCAGTAGTATTCCAGGAATGTCCTACGAGCAGTACTTC. The encoded protein is CASSIPGMSYEQYF.

This clone was counted once. The genes are TRBV10-3 and TRBJ1-5; no clear D. Trimming stripped 6 bases from V and 3 bases from J, with 6 bases between. There are 12 residues in the CDR3. The germline CDR1 and CDR2 sequences are ENHRY and SYGVKD. The DNA of the CDR3 is TGTGCCATCAGCAGTGCCAATCAGCCCCAGCATTTT. Translation: CAISSANQPQHF.